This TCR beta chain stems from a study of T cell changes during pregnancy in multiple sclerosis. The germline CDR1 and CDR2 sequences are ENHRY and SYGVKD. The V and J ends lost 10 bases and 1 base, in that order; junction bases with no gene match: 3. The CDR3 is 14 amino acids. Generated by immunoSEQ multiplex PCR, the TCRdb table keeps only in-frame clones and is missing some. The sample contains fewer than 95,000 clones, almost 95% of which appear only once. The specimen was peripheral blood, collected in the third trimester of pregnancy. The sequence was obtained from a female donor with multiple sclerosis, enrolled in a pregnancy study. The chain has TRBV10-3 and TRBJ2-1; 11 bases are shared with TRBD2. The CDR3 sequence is CATRLAGSYNEQFF. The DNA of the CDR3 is TGTGCCACCCGACTAGCGGGATCCTACAATGAGCAGTTCTTC.